This T cell receptor (beta chain) was recovered during a study of shared clonotypes between healthy human individuals. Study-wide results and caveats: Generation probabilities were higher for clonotypes shared across all four sorted-subset donors than for unshared ones.

Naivety among CD8 cells was defined by CD45RO negativity and positive CCR7 selection, thereby excluding terminally differentiated effector memory CD45RA+ cells. The donors, healthy adults who were HIV-negative, had experienced no recent acute infections or vaccinations. Assay runs were performed at deep level. Per the authors' pipeline: Sequence data from immunoSEQ were junction-only and lacked quality scores; consequently, filtering differed. Clones were read by immunoSEQ multiplex PCR, and TCRdb kept only the in-frame ones, dropping some. V and J calls and clone size are those listed in that table; D and trimming were worked out from the DNA. The sample records about 820,000 clones, 85% to 95% being singletons. On this clone: The antigen is unknown.

This sequence was found in a man younger than 45 in good health. The sequencing input was naive CD8+ T cells sorted from blood.

CDR3 loop: CSVGSGQGVTGELFF. In DNA form, the CDR3 reads TGCAGCGTGGGATCGGGACAGGGGGTTACCGGGGAGCTGTTTTTT. This sequence joins TRBV29-1 and TRBJ2-2; 11 positions agree with TRBD1. Trimming removed 6 bases from V and 5 bases from J; junction bases left unmatched: 8. The germline CDR1 and CDR2 sequences are SQVTM and ANQGSEA. The CDR3 has 15 amino acids.